The rows below give T cell receptor beta chains drawn from one sample of a study of T-cell memory formation after mild COVID-19. TCRdb processed the 5' RACE reads anew with MiXCR; each CDR3 protein has one entry. The repertoire consists of 550,000 to 650,000 distinct CDR3 sequences, with about 18% occurring once and the leading ten covering approximately 8.1%. The sample consisted of PBMCs or a T cell subset sorted from them (not recorded which). The receptors derive from an adult woman who had mild COVID-19 (a few samples of this study predate the infection). Cell type and time point are not known. Each CDR3 is given with its conserved first and last residue. Fields, in order: J gene, clone size, D gene, V gene, CDR3 protein, CDR3 DNA. D genes are given only for firm matches. For some rows the clone size is stated as once, few or many, or as a class when expanded; others skip it.

TRBJ2-5 - - TRBV6-5 CASSYGRRGETQYF TGTGCCAGCAGTTACGGGAGGCGGGGTGAGACCCAGTACTTC
TRBJ2-5 - - TRBV19 CASSMVGPSRETQYF TGTGCCAGTAGTATGGTAGGGCCTAGTCGAGAGACCCAGTACTTC
TRBJ2-3 - TRBD1 TRBV11-3 CASSLGRDRLTDTQYF TGTGCCAGCAGCTTAGGCCGGGACAGACTCACAGATACGCAGTATTTT
TRBJ1-2 - - TRBV20-1 CSAIRQEHYGYTF TGCAGTGCTATTAGACAGGAGCACTATGGCTACACCTTC
TRBJ1-2 few - TRBV2 CASRAGVDLYGYTF TGTGCCAGCAGGGCAGGGGTGGACCTCTATGGCTACACCTTC
TRBJ2-5 - TRBD2 TRBV6-1 CASSEILAAQETQYF TGTGCCAGCAGTGAAATACTAGCGGCCCAAGAGACCCAGTACTTC
TRBJ2-3 - - TRBV15 CATLHRVNTDTQYF TGTGCCACCCTCCACAGGGTAAATACAGATACGCAGTATTTT
TRBJ2-3 - TRBD1 TRBV7-9 CASSSRRQGGTDTQYF TGTGCCAGCAGCTCACGCAGACAGGGTGGCACAGATACGCAGTATTTT
TRBJ1-5 - - TRBV28 CASDPGVTEGQPQHF TGTGCCAGTGACCCGGGGGTTACAGAGGGTCAGCCCCAGCATTTT
TRBJ1-1 - - TRBV5-4 CASSYEFPTEAFF TGTGCCAGCAGCTACGAGTTTCCCACTGAAGCTTTCTTT
TRBJ2-7 few TRBD2 TRBV20-1 CSAIGASSGRVGGYEQYF TGCAGTGCTATCGGTGCGAGTAGCGGGAGAGTTGGGGGCTACGAGCAGTACTTC
TRBJ2-7 few TRBD2 TRBV4-1 CASSLRTSGGDLSYEQYF TGCGCCAGCAGCCTTCGGACTAGCGGGGGGGATCTCTCCTACGAGCAGTACTTC
TRBJ2-5 - TRBD2 TRBV12-3/TRBV12-4 CASSLRGLADKETQYF TGTGCCAGCAGTTTACGGGGACTAGCGGATAAAGAGACCCAGTACTTC
TRBJ2-7 - - TRBV10-3 CAIGPKQGQGSGEQYF TGTGCCATCGGACCGAAGCAGGGGCAAGGTTCGGGGGAGCAGTACTTC
TRBJ1-6 - - TRBV12-3/TRBV12-4 CASSSLTGLPLHF TGTGCCAGCAGCTCCTTAACAGGGCTACCCCTCCACTTT
TRBJ1-1 - - TRBV6-5 CASSSPTGLSTEAFF TGTGCCAGCAGTTCGCCCACAGGCTTGAGTACTGAAGCTTTCTTT
TRBJ2-5 - - TRBV7-2 CASSYPWETQYF TGTGCCAGCAGCTATCCGTGGGAGACCCAGTACTTC
TRBJ2-3 - TRBD2 TRBV9 CASSAKWREYIDTQYF TGTGCCAGCAGCGCCAAGTGGCGGGAGTACATAGATACGCAGTATTTT
TRBJ2-7 - TRBD2 TRBV7-9 CASGLAGGYEQYF TGTGCCAGCGGACTAGCGGGAGGCTACGAGCAGTACTTC
TRBJ2-2 - TRBD2 TRBV12-5 CASGLGYGLAGGGELFF TGTGCTAGTGGTTTGGGCTACGGTCTAGCGGGAGGCGGGGAGCTGTTTTTT
TRBJ1-1 - - TRBV27 CASSLVIGGTEAFF TGTGCCAGCAGTTTAGTGATCGGGGGAACTGAAGCTTTCTTT
TRBJ2-7 - TRBD1 TRBV5-5 CASSPGQVISYEQYF TGTGCCAGCAGCCCGGGACAGGTGATCTCCTACGAGCAGTACTTC
TRBJ2-5 - TRBD2 TRBV5-1 CASSFTSGGLQETQYF TGCGCCAGCAGCTTTACTAGCGGGGGGCTACAAGAGACCCAGTACTTC
TRBJ2-3 - TRBD1 TRBV5-1 CASSTGTGAPDTQYF TGCGCCAGCAGCACCGGGACAGGAGCACCAGATACGCAGTATTTT
TRBJ2-4 few - TRBV1 CTSSQDGTRASENIQYF TGCACCAGCAGCCAAGATGGAACCCGCGCTTCGGAAAACATTCAGTACTTC
TRBJ1-2 - TRBD1 TRBV27 CASLPGTATDYGYTF TGTGCCAGTTTACCCGGGACAGCCACTGACTATGGCTACACCTTC
TRBJ2-1 - - TRBV2 CASSEAWTTKQFF TGTGCCAGCAGTGAAGCATGGACAACAAAGCAGTTCTTC
TRBJ2-1 few - TRBV7-2 CASRWSGEQFF TGTGCCAGCAGATGGAGCGGTGAGCAGTTCTTC
TRBJ2-1 few - TRBV7-3 CASSHDSSSYNEQFF TGTGCCAGCAGCCACGACTCGAGCTCCTACAATGAGCAGTTCTTC
TRBJ1-3 few TRBD1 TRBV5-1 CASSRTSQGDTIYF TGCGCCAGCAGCAGGACGTCTCAGGGGGACACCATATATTTT
TRBJ1-1 many - TRBV15 CATSSDRENTEAFF TGTGCCACCAGCAGCGACAGAGAGAACACTGAAGCTTTCTTT
TRBJ2-2 few - TRBV6-6 CASSYRVGGGELFF TGTGCCAGCAGTTACAGGGTCGGAGGCGGGGAGCTGTTTTTT
TRBJ2-1 - - TRBV18 CASSPPPDNEQFF TGTGCCAGCTCACCACCGCCGGACAATGAGCAGTTCTTC
TRBJ2-7 few - TRBV7-2 CASSPWGSGSYEQYF TGTGCCAGCAGCCCTTGGGGAAGCGGATCCTACGAGCAGTACTTC
TRBJ2-1 - - TRBV4-1 CASSQDPGVPYNEQFF TGCGCCAGCAGCCAAGACCCGGGGGTCCCCTACAATGAGCAGTTCTTC
TRBJ2-3 - - TRBV20-1 CSAIAGSYRTDTQYF TGCAGTGCTATAGCCGGGAGTTACCGCACAGATACGCAGTATTTT
TRBJ2-1 many - TRBV7-6 CASRPITADNEQFF TGTGCCAGCAGACCAATTACCGCCGACAATGAGCAGTTCTTC
TRBJ1-1 many TRBD1 TRBV12-3/TRBV12-4 CASSFRGQGTEAFF TGTGCCAGCAGTTTCCGGGGACAGGGCACTGAAGCTTTCTTT
TRBJ1-2 few - TRBV12-3/TRBV12-4 CASKAGGADYGYTF TGTGCCAGCAAGGCGGGGGGCGCCGACTATGGCTACACCTTC
TRBJ2-1 - TRBD1 TRBV4-3 CASSQDNRPPGQGHNEQFF TGCGCCAGCAGCCAAGATAACCGGCCACCGGGACAGGGGCATAATGAGCAGTTCTTC
TRBJ1-5 few - TRBV25-1 CASSYQGDQPQHF TGTGCCAGCAGTTACCAAGGGGATCAGCCCCAGCATTTT
TRBJ2-3 few - TRBV5-4 CASSWRKLGGVDKTDTQYF TGTGCCAGCAGCTGGCGGAAACTGGGGGGTGTGGACAAAACAGATACGCAGTATTTT
TRBJ1-3 few - TRBV29-1 CSVYWDGNTIYF TGCAGCGTGTATTGGGATGGAAACACCATATATTTT
TRBJ2-7 few TRBD2 TRBV20-1 CSAAPRGLAGGRRQYF TGCAGTGCCGCCCCACGCGGGCTAGCGGGGGGGCGTAGGCAGTACTTC
TRBJ2-1 - TRBD2 TRBV20-1 CSARESGGAYNEQFF TGCAGTGCTAGAGAAAGCGGGGGGGCTTACAATGAGCAGTTCTTC
TRBJ1-2 many - TRBV4-2 CASSPDGGSYGYTF TGTGCCAGCAGCCCAGACGGGGGGAGCTATGGCTACACCTTC
TRBJ2-7 few TRBD1 TRBV18 CASSPPGQGASKQYF TGTGCCAGCTCACCGCCGGGACAGGGGGCGTCGAAGCAGTACTTC
TRBJ2-7 - - TRBV3-1 CASSPSIAAYEQYF TGTGCCAGCAGCCCGTCCATAGCGGCCTACGAGCAGTACTTC
TRBJ1-1 many - TRBV20-1 CSAVINRRPEAFF TGCAGTGCTGTTATCAACAGGAGACCTGAAGCTTTCTTT
TRBJ2-2 - TRBD1 TRBV18 CASSPAQGALATGELFF TGTGCCAGCTCACCCGCACAGGGGGCGCTGGCCACCGGGGAGCTGTTTTTT